The T cell receptor (beta chain) described here comes from a study of blood T cell repertoires in COVID-19. Study-wide context: COVID-19 samples collected from the United States, Italy and Spain covered acute and convalescent phases.

The length of the CDR3 is 20 residues. V was shortened by 0 bases and J by 2 bases, with 22 bases between the two germline ends. Germline values: CDR1 SGHDN, CDR2 FVKESK. Method: immunoSEQ multiplex PCR; TCRdb's copy keeps in-frame clones and lacks some. The sample lists some 200,000 clones; approximately 90% were seen once. This sequence joins TRBV14 and TRBJ1-4; D may be TRBD1 (5 bases). The sequence derives from a woman over 75 in a cohort sampled during active or convalescent COVID-19. Sequencing was done on a sample of peripheral blood. This chain's CDR3 is CASSQDEKTPGLRTNEKLFF. CDR3 DNA: TGTGCCAGCAGCCAAGACGAGAAAACCCCAGGGTTACGGACTAATGAAAAACTGTTTTTT.